This is a list of T cell receptor beta chains from one sample in a study of beta chain bispecific antibodies for T cell cancers. No cognate antigen is known for these TCRs. Using its own MiXCR run on the 5' RACE reads, TCRdb lists one record per CDR3 protein. The repertoire holds some 17,000 distinct CDR3 sequences, 2.1% seen once, with about 7% in the top ten. The sequenced sample consisted of healthy donor T cells cultured with leukemia cells. These receptors came from a human donor in good health. Some clones in this sample may be carry-over from other donors' samples. The CDR3 runs from the conserved cysteine through the conserved F or W. The D gene is left open where the match is weak. Some rows have no size entry. The others give once, few or many, or a class for an expanded clone.

length | D | J | size | V | CDR3 | DNA
14 | TRBD2 | TRBJ2-5 | many | TRBV12-3/TRBV12-4 | CASTRTLAAETQYF | TGTGCCAGCACCCGAACCCTAGCGGCAGAGACCCAGTACTTC
16 | TRBD1 | TRBJ2-3 | many | TRBV27 | CASSLLPGQGTDTQYF | TGTGCCAGCAGTTTACTTCCGGGACAGGGGACAGATACGCAGTATTTT
18 | TRBD2 | TRBJ2-3 | many | TRBV7-6 | CASSLAEGLAGSTDTQYF | TGTGCCAGCAGCTTAGCTGAGGGACTAGCGGGTAGCACAGATACGCAGTATTTT
15 | TRBD1 | TRBJ2-2 | many | TRBV28 | CASSFRTGEVGELFF | TGTGCCAGCAGTTTTCGGACAGGGGAGGTCGGGGAGCTGTTTTTT
14 | . | TRBJ1-2 | many | TRBV12-3/TRBV12-4 | CASSLWQSTYGYTF | TGTGCCAGCAGTTTATGGCAGTCTACCTATGGCTACACCTTC
16 | TRBD1 | TRBJ1-4 | many | TRBV5-1 | CASSSRGRSTNEKLFF | TGCGCCAGCAGCTCGAGGGGGCGATCAACTAATGAAAAACTGTTTTTT
16 | . | TRBJ2-1 | many | TRBV23-1 | CASSQSSRVQGNEQFF | TGCGCCAGCAGTCAATCGAGTAGGGTACAGGGCAATGAGCAGTTCTTC
14 | . | TRBJ2-7 | medium-sized | TRBV20-1 | CSAAPPTETYEQYF | TGCAGTGCCGCGCCCCCAACAGAAACCTACGAGCAGTACTTC
14 | . | TRBJ2-7 | medium-sized | TRBV7-9 | CASTPTGTPSEQYF | TGTGCCAGCACCCCCACCGGGACCCCCTCCGAGCAGTACTTC
15 | . | TRBJ1-2 | many | TRBV2 | CASSEWGGPNYGYTF | TGTGCCAGCAGTGAATGGGGGGGACCTAACTATGGCTACACCTTC
15 | TRBD1 | TRBJ1-2 | many | TRBV27 | CASSPREGGNYGYTF | TGTGCCAGCAGTCCCCGGGAAGGGGGCAACTATGGCTACACCTTC
12 | . | TRBJ2-7 | medium-sized | TRBV20-1 | CSARGGGHEQYF | TGCAGTGCTAGGGGGGGAGGACACGAGCAGTACTTC
13 | . | TRBJ2-3 | many | TRBV15 | CATSRETSDTQYF | TGTGCCACCAGCAGGGAGACTAGTGATACGCAGTATTTT
15 | . | TRBJ1-2 | many | TRBV10-3 | CAISLPDAGSYGYTF | TGTGCCATCAGTTTGCCGGACGCCGGTTCCTATGGCTACACCTTC
16 | TRBD2 | TRBJ2-3 | many | TRBV7-3 | CASSLTGSGGTDTQYF | TGTGCCAGCAGCTTAACGGGTAGCGGGGGCACAGATACGCAGTATTTT
15 | . | TRBJ2-7 | many | TRBV14 | CASSPSWTSGYEQYF | TGTGCCAGCAGCCCCTCCTGGACATCCGGCTACGAGCAGTACTTC
14 | . | TRBJ1-5 | . | TRBV19 | CASKGRGWNQPQHF | TGTGCCAGTAAGGGCAGGGGATGGAATCAGCCCCAGCATTTT
15 | . | TRBJ1-5 | medium-sized | TRBV30 | CAWTPGQIYNQPQHF | TGTGCCTGGACACCGGGGCAGATATACAATCAGCCCCAGCATTTT
16 | TRBD2 | TRBJ2-1 | many | TRBV10-3 | CAISENGGALYNEQFF | TGTGCCATCAGTGAAAACGGGGGGGCCCTCTACAATGAGCAGTTCTTC
15 | . | TRBJ1-5 | many | TRBV28 | CASSLQLYSNQPQHF | TGTGCCAGCAGTTTACAGTTATATAGCAATCAGCCCCAGCATTTT
17 | . | TRBJ2-6 | many | TRBV6-5 | CASSFYHRDSGANVLTF | TGTGCCAGCAGTTTCTACCACAGAGACTCTGGGGCCAACGTCCTGACTTTC
18 | TRBD2 | TRBJ2-7 | many | TRBV4-1 | CASSQETSGGTLGYEQYF | TGCGCCAGCAGCCAAGAGACTAGCGGGGGGACCCTTGGCTACGAGCAGTACTTC
19 | TRBD1 | TRBJ1-4 | many | TRBV6-5 | CASSYSNRDSVVSGEKLFF | TGTGCCAGCAGTTACTCGAACCGGGACAGTGTCGTTTCGGGTGAAAAACTGTTTTTT
13 | TRBD1 | TRBJ2-1 | many | TRBV2 | CARGTVQTNEQFF | TGTGCCAGAGGGACAGTACAAACCAATGAGCAGTTCTTC
15 | TRBD2 | TRBJ2-1 | many | TRBV5-5 | CASSLAQRGWNEQFF | TGTGCCAGCAGCTTGGCTCAGCGGGGGTGGAATGAGCAGTTCTTC
18 | . | TRBJ2-7 | medium-sized | TRBV2 | CASSDPGRTHLNSYEQYF | TGTGCCAGCAGTGACCCAGGTAGGACACACCTGAACTCCTACGAGCAGTACTTC
12 | TRBD1 | TRBJ1-2 | many | TRBV12-3/TRBV12-4 | CASSSGGSGYTF | TGTGCCAGCAGTTCAGGGGGGAGTGGCTACACCTTC
13 | . | TRBJ1-4 | many | TRBV5-1 | CASSLEGREKLFF | TGCGCCAGCAGCTTGGAGGGACGTGAAAAACTGTTTTTT
16 | TRBD1 | TRBJ2-7 | many | TRBV28 | CASSTYTGVSSYEQYF | TGTGCCAGCAGTACTTACACAGGGGTCTCCTCCTACGAGCAGTACTTC
19 | TRBD1 | TRBJ1-1 | many | TRBV4-1 | CASSQGPQGAGLFVTEAFF | TGCGCCAGCAGCCAAGGTCCACAGGGGGCAGGTTTATTTGTGACTGAAGCTTTCTTT
18 | . | TRBJ2-2 | many | TRBV19 | CASSRGRLAIGNTGELFF | TGTGCCAGTAGTAGGGGACGGCTCGCGATCGGAAACACCGGGGAGCTGTTTTTT
14 | TRBD1 | TRBJ2-5 | many | TRBV27 | CASSPGQAQETQYF | TGTGCCAGCAGTCCAGGACAGGCGCAAGAGACCCAGTACTTC
21 | TRBD1 | TRBJ1-5 | many | TRBV20-1 | CSANAGTGFDMNLHGNQPQHF | TGCAGTGCTAACGCCGGGACAGGATTTGACATGAACCTCCACGGCAATCAGCCCCAGCATTTT
13 | . | TRBJ1-6 | many | TRBV7-2 | CASSSPTDSPLHF | TGTGCCAGCAGCTCCCCAACTGATTCACCCCTCCACTTT
13 | . | TRBJ2-5 | medium-sized | TRBV7-6 | CASSLLYSETQYF | TGTGCCAGCAGCTTGTTATACTCGGAGACCCAGTACTTC
16 | TRBD1 | TRBJ1-1 | many | TRBV5-1 | CASSPGDRTPNTEAFF | TGCGCCAGCAGCCCGGGGGACAGAACTCCGAACACTGAAGCTTTCTTT
14 | . | TRBJ2-2 | many | TRBV25-1 | CASSAGSNTGELFF | TGTGCCAGCAGTGCGGGGTCGAACACCGGGGAGCTGTTTTTT
16 | . | TRBJ1-2 | many | TRBV5-1 | CASSLEQLGANYGYTF | TGCGCCAGCAGCTTGGAGCAGCTCGGGGCTAACTATGGCTACACCTTC
15 | . | TRBJ1-1 | many | TRBV21-1 | CASSATTQENTEAFF | TGTGCCAGCAGCGCCACAACACAGGAGAACACTGAAGCTTTCTTT
16 | . | TRBJ2-7 | many | TRBV4-1 | CASSQTRKNSYYEQYF | TGCGCCAGCAGCCAAACCCGCAAGAACAGTTACTACGAGCAGTACTTC
14 | . | TRBJ1-2 | many | TRBV12-3/TRBV12-4 | CASSLNQGGDGYTF | TGTGCCAGCAGTTTAAACCAGGGAGGCGATGGCTACACCTTC
14 | . | TRBJ2-7 | many | TRBV19 | CASSPTGTFYEQYF | TGTGCCAGTAGTCCCACCGGGACATTCTACGAGCAGTACTTC